This T cell receptor (beta chain) originates from a study of shared clonotypes between healthy human individuals. Germline lookup yields CDR1 SGHAT and CDR2 FQNNGV. This CDR3 has 16 residues. Trimming shortened V by 5 bases and J by 2 bases, and 19 bases separated the two germline ends. Study findings and constraints: The rarefaction results pointed to incomplete sorted-subset sequencing despite large depth.

About this clone: The antigen remains unidentified.

At the deep level, the assay was run. Here immunoSEQ multiplex PCR was the method, and the copy in TCRdb shows in-frame clones only, minus some. The profile shows roughly 890,000 clones, nearly 95% of them singletons. The naive CD8 population came from CD45RO-negative cells selected for CCR7, without terminally differentiated effector memory CD45RA+ cells. V usage is TRBV11-2 and J usage is TRBJ2-7, with D possibly being TRBD1 (7 bases). The receptor was isolated from a man younger than 45 in good health. The sample comprised naive CD8+ T cells sorted from blood. CDR3 amino acids: CASSQWGGTAPYEQYF. CDR3 coding DNA: TGTGCCAGCAGCCAATGGGGCGGGACAGCTCCCTACGAGCAGTACTTC. Full variable domain (remainder filled in from reference TRBV11-2 and TRBJ2-7): EAGVAQSPRYKIIEKRQSVAFWCNPISGHATLYWYQQILGQGPKLLIQFQNNGVVDDSQLPKDRFSAERLKGVDSTLKIQPAKLEDSAVYLCASSQWGGTAPYEQYFGPGTRLTVT.